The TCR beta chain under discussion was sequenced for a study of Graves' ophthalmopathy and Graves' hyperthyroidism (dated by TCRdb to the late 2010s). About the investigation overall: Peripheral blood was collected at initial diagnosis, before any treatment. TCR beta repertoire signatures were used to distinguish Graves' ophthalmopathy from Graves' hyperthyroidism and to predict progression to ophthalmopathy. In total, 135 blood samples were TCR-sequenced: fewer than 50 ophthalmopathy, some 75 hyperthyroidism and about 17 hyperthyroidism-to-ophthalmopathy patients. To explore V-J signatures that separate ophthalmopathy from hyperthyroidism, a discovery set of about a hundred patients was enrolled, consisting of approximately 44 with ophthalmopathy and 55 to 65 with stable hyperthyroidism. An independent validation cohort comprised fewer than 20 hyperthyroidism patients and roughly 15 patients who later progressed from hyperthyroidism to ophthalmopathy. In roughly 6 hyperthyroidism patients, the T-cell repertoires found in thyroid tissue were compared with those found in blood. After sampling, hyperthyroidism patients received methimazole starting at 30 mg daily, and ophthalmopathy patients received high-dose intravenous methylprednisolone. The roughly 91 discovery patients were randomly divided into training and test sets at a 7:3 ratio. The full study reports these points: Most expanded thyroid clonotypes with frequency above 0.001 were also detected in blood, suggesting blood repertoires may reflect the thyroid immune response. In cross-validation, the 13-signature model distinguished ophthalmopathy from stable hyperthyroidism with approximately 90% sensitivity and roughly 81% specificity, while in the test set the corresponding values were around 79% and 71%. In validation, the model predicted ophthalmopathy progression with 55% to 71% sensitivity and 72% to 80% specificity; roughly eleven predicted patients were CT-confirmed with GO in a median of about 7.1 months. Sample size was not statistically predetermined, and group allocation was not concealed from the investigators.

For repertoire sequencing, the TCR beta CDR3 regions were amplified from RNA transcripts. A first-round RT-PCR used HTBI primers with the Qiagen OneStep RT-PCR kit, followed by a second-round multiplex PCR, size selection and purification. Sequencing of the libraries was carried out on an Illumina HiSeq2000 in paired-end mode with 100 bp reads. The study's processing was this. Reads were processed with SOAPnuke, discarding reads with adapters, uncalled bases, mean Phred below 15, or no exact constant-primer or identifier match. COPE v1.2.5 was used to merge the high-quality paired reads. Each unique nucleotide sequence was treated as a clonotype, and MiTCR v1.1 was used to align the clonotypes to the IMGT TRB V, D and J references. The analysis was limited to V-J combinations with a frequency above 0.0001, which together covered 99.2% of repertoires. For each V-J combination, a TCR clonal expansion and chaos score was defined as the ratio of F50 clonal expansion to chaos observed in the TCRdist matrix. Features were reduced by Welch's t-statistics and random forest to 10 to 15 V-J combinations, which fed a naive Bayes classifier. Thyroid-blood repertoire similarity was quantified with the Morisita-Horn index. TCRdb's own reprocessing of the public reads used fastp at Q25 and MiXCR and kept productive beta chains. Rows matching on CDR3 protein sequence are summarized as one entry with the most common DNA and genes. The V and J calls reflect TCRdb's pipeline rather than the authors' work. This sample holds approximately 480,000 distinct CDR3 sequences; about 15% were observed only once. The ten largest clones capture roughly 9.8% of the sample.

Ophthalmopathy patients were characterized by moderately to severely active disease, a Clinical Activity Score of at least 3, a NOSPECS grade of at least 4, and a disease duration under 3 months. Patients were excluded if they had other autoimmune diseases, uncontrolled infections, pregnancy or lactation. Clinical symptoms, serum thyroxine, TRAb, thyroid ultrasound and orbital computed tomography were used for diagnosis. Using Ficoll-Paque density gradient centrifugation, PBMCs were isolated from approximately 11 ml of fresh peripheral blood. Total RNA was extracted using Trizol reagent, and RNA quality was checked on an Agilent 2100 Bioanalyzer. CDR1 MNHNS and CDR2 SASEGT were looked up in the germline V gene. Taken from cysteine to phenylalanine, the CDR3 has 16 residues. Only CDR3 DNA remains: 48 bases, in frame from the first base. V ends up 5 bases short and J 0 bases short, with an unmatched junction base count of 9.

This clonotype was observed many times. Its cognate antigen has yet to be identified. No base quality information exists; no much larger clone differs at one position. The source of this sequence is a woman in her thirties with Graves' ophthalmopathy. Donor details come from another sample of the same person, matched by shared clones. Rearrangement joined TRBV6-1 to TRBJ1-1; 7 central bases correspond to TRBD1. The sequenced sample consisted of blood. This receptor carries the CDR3 CASSPPPGQLNTEAFF. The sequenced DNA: TGTGCCAGCAGTCCACCCCCGGGACAGCTGAACACTGAAGCTTTCTTT.